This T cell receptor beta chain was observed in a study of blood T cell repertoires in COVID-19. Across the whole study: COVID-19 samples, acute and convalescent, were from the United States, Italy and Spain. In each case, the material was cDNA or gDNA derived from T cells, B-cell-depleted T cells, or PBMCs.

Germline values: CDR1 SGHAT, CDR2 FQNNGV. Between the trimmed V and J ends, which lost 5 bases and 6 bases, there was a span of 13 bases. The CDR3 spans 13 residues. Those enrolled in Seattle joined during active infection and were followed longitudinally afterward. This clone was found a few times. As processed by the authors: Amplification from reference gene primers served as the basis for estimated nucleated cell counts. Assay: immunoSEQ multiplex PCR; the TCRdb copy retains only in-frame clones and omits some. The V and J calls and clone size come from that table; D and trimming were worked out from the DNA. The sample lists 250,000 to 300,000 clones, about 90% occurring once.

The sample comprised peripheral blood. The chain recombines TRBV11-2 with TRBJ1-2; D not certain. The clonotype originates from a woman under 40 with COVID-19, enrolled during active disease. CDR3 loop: CASSPPKEDGYTF. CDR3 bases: TGTGCCAGCAGCCCTCCTAAAGAAGATGGCTACACCTTC. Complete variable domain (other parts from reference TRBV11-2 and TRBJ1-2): EAGVAQSPRYKIIEKRQSVAFWCNPISGHATLYWYQQILGQGPKLLIQFQNNGVVDDSQLPKDRFSAERLKGVDSTLKIQPAKLEDSAVYLCASSPPKEDGYTFGSGTRLTVV.